Below, 2 T cell receptor beta chains from the same sample are listed, as sequenced in a study of cytomegalovirus exposure and HLA in healthy donors. PCR involved 60 Vbeta and 13 Jbeta primers. Profiled with immunoSEQ multiplex PCR; TCRdb holds only in-frame clones, not every one. The table has 95,000 to 150,000 clones, over 50% seen once. Material for sequencing was PBMCs. Receptors were obtained from a woman in her thirties or forties in good health and CMV-seropositive.

This rearrangement joins TRBV10-3 to TRBJ2-3, with TRBD1 matching over 7 bases. The CDR3 totals 15 residues. The germline V gene encodes CDR1 ENHRY and CDR2 SYGVKD. The V segment lost 10 bases and the J segment 0 bases; nucleotides outside the gene matches: 10. CDR3 bases: TGTGCCACATGTCAGGGGGAGAGTAGCACAGATACGCAGTATTTT. Amino acids: CATCQGESSTDTQYF.

As regards this clone: Other DNA variants within this sample encode the same CDR3. The chain couples TRBV30 to TRBJ1-1, with a tentative D call TRBD1 (5 bases). The CDR3 sequence is 12 residues long. The V and J ends lost 1 base and 4 bases respectively, with 7 bases between them. The germline V gene encodes CDR1 GTSNPN and CDR2 SVGIG (reference sequence). This CDR3 is CAWSGGGTEAFF. CDR3 sequence (DNA): TGTGCCTGGAGTGGGGGGGGCACTGAAGCTTTCTTT.